This is a list of T cell receptor beta chains from one sample in a study of shared clonotypes between healthy human individuals. Repertoires were generated with immunoSEQ multiplex PCR, while TCRdb's copy carries only in-frame clones and drops some. In the table there are under 150,000 clones, about 70% of which are singletons. The material sequenced was memory CD8+ T cells sorted from blood. The receptors were gathered from a woman in her thirties in good health. Both conserved end residues are part of each CDR3. Fields, in order: V gene, CDR3 length, clone size, D gene, J gene, CDR3 protein, CDR3 DNA. The D gene is left open where the match is weak. Rows give clone size only sometimes, using once, few, many, or a class for an expanded clone.

>TRBV6-5|15|.|TRBD2|TRBJ2-5
CASSYFGGGQETQYF
TGTGCCAGCAGTTACTTCGGCGGGGGACAAGAGACCCAGTACTTC
>TRBV7-9|14|.|.|TRBJ2-5
CASSSDWQGETQYF
TGTGCCAGCAGCTCCGACTGGCAGGGAGAGACCCAGTACTTC
>TRBV28|16|once|TRBD2|TRBJ2-1
CASSLSTSGQYNEQFF
TGTGCCAGCAGTCTCTCAACTAGCGGGCAGTACAATGAGCAGTTCTTC
>TRBV28|14|.|TRBD1|TRBJ1-4
CASSSRQGIEKLFF
TGTGCCAGCAGTTCCCGACAGGGGATTGAAAAACTGTTTTTT
>TRBV19|13|.|.|TRBJ1-1
CASSIWGAGEAFF
TGTGCCAGTAGTATTTGGGGGGCGGGAGAAGCTTTCTTT
>TRBV25-1|17|few|TRBD1|TRBJ2-4
CASSDQPQGVAKNIQYF
TGTGCCAGCAGTGACCAACCACAGGGGGTAGCCAAAAACATTCAGTACTTC
>TRBV25-1|13|.|.|TRBJ2-7
CPTPRGVSYEQYF
TGTCCAACCCCTCGGGGAGTTTCCTACGAGCAGTACTTC
>TRBV4-2|16|few|.|TRBJ2-1
CASSQEGAGEGNEQFF
TGTGCCAGCAGCCAAGAGGGGGCGGGAGAGGGTAATGAGCAGTTCTTC
>TRBV4-1|14|.|TRBD1|TRBJ2-7
CASSQGTGGHEQYF
TGCGCCAGCAGCCAAGGGACAGGGGGCCACGAGCAGTACTTC
>TRBV6-4|14|many|.|TRBJ2-2
CASSGGRNTGELFF
TGTGCCAGCAGTGGTGGGCGGAACACCGGGGAGCTGTTTTTT
>TRBV30|12|few|.|TRBJ2-7
CAWSISRYEQYF
TGTGCCTGGAGTATCAGTAGGTACGAGCAGTACTTC
>TRBV11-2|18|.|.|TRBJ2-1
CASSLGRKTYNSYNEQFF
TGTGCCAGCAGCTTAGGGCGGAAGACTTACAACTCCTACAATGAGCAGTTCTTC
>TRBV27|16|.|TRBD2|TRBJ2-3
CASSLTGLAGTDTQYF
TGTGCCAGCAGTTTAACGGGACTAGCAGGCACAGATACGCAGTATTTT
>TRBV6-5|14|.|TRBD1|TRBJ2-7
CASGTGTGIYEQYF
TGTGCCAGCGGAACCGGGACAGGGATTTACGAGCAGTACTTC
>TRBV15|18|.|TRBD2|TRBJ2-3
CATSGLDWAGVKTDTQYF
TGTGCCACCAGCGGACTCGACTGGGCGGGAGTAAAGACAGATACGCAGTATTTT
>TRBV10-3|18|.|TRBD2|TRBJ2-5
CAISDPSVEREAGETQYF
TGTGCCATCAGTGACCCCTCCGTTGAGCGGGAGGCCGGGGAGACCCAGTACTTC
>TRBV19|13|.|.|TRBJ2-1
CASSMLRADEQFF
TGTGCCAGTAGTATGCTCCGTGCGGATGAGCAGTTCTTC
>TRBV4-1|13|few|TRBD1|TRBJ1-2
CASSTGVNYGYTF
TGCGCCAGCAGCACAGGGGTCAACTATGGCTACACCTTC
>TRBV27|18|.|.|TRBJ2-2
CASSLLPLGRLSTGELFF
TGTGCCAGCAGTTTATTGCCCCTAGGGAGGCTTAGCACCGGGGAGCTGTTTTTT
>TRBV11-2|15|.|.|TRBJ2-1
CASSEQFGRRNEQFF
TGTGCCAGCAGCGAACAGTTCGGGCGGCGGAATGAGCAGTTCTTC
>TRBV7-9|15|.|.|TRBJ2-7
CASSLDLGGVYEQYF
TGTGCCAGCAGCTTAGATTTAGGGGGAGTCTACGAGCAGTACTTC
>TRBV28|14|once|.|TRBJ2-1
CASSLTYSYNEQFF
TGTGCCAGCAGTTTGACCTACTCCTACAATGAGCAGTTCTTC
>TRBV19|14|.|.|TRBJ1-5
CASSPVGVSQPQHF
TGTGCCAGTAGCCCCGTCGGGGTCAGTCAGCCCCAGCATTTT
>TRBV13|13|many|.|TRBJ2-1
CASSLDSNNEQFF
TGTGCCAGCAGCTTAGACTCGAACAATGAGCAGTTCTTC
>TRBV28|12|.|.|TRBJ2-7
CATGRGLLEQYF
TGTGCCACCGGGAGGGGGCTACTCGAGCAGTACTTC
>TRBV30|15|.|TRBD1|TRBJ1-4
CAWSVGTVGVEKLFF
TGTGCCTGGAGTGTCGGGACAGTGGGGGTTGAAAAACTGTTTTTT
>TRBV6-1|19|.|TRBD2|TRBJ2-7
CASSEFPPRTSGSTYEQYF
TGTGCCAGCAGTGAATTCCCTCCCCGTACTAGCGGGAGTACCTACGAGCAGTACTTC
>TRBV9|14|.|.|TRBJ2-5
CASSSSGTGETQYF
TGTGCCAGCAGCTCTTCCGGGACCGGAGAGACCCAGTACTTC
>TRBV7-6|19|.|TRBD2|TRBJ2-3
CASSDQLAGVLGSPDTQYF
TGTGCCAGCAGCGACCAACTAGCGGGAGTACTCGGGTCCCCAGATACGCAGTATTTT
>TRBV28|15|.|TRBD2|TRBJ2-6
CASRARGAGANVLTF
TGTGCCAGCAGGGCCCGGGGGGCTGGGGCCAACGTCCTGACTTTC
>TRBV10-2|13|many|.|TRBJ2-5
CASREVIQETQYF
TGCGCCAGCAGGGAAGTAATACAAGAGACCCAGTACTTC
>TRBV7-8|14|few|.|TRBJ2-7
CASSSRGGRVEQYF
TGTGCCAGCAGCTCCCGTGGGGGGCGTGTCGAGCAGTACTTC
>TRBV4-2|12|.|TRBD1|TRBJ2-7
CASSPGQGLAYF
TGTGCCAGCAGCCCTGGACAGGGGTTGGCGTACTTC
>TRBV28|11|many|.|TRBJ2-3
CASSSMDTQYF
TGTGCCAGCAGTTCCATGGATACGCAGTATTTT
>TRBV19|15|many|.|TRBJ2-2
CASSMVEADTGELFF
TGTGCCAGTAGTATGGTGGAAGCTGACACCGGGGAGCTGTTTTTT
>TRBV9|17|few|TRBD1|TRBJ2-6
CASKDRAQFSGANVLTF
TGTGCCAGTAAGGACAGGGCTCAGTTCTCTGGGGCCAACGTCCTGACTTTC
>TRBV21-1|12|many|.|TRBJ1-1
CASSPTGSEAFF
TGTGCCAGCAGCCCTACAGGGTCTGAAGCTTTCTTT
>TRBV5-8|15|.|TRBD1|TRBJ1-4
CASSSLGQSNEKLFF
TGTGCCAGCAGCTCCCTGGGACAGTCTAATGAAAAACTGTTTTTT
>TRBV10-1|15|once|.|TRBJ1-1
CASSPTTGRYTEAFF
TGCGCCAGCAGTCCTACTACAGGTCGGTACACTGAAGCTTTCTTT
>TRBV15|13|.|TRBD1|TRBJ1-6
CATSRGQFSPLHF
TGTGCCACCAGCCGGGGACAGTTTTCACCCCTCCACTTT
>TRBV7-9|17|.|TRBD1|TRBJ1-5
CASSFSQGLLDVQPQHF
TGTGCCAGCAGCTTCTCACAGGGGCTCCTTGACGTCCAGCCCCAGCATTTT
>TRBV6-1|15|few|.|TRBJ1-2
CASSDQTITNYGYTF
TGTGCCAGCAGTGACCAAACAATAACTAACTATGGCTACACCTTC
>TRBV28|15|.|TRBD1|TRBJ2-2
CAGSSGGDVTGELFF
TGTGCCGGTTCCTCAGGGGGCGACGTCACCGGGGAGCTGTTTTTT
>TRBV6-6|13|.|.|TRBJ1-5
CASRKLINQPQHF
TGTGCCAGCAGAAAACTGATAAATCAGCCCCAGCATTTT
>TRBV18|15|few|.|TRBJ2-2
CASSLDLTHSGELFF
TGTGCCAGCTCATTAGACTTGACCCACTCCGGGGAGCTGTTTTTT
>TRBV5-4|13|few|.|TRBJ2-5
CASSLAAQETQYF
TGTGCCAGCAGCTTAGCGGCACAAGAGACCCAGTACTTC
>TRBV27|16|once|.|TRBJ2-7
CASSSKQEGPSYEQYF
TGTGCCAGCAGTTCCAAACAGGAGGGTCCCTCCTACGAGCAGTACTTC
>TRBV13|17|.|.|TRBJ2-1
CASSSSEGLRPYNEQFF
TGTGCCAGCAGTTCATCAGAGGGACTCCGTCCATACAATGAGCAGTTCTTC
>TRBV28|16|.|.|TRBJ1-1
CASSLFYPLANTEAFF
TGTGCCAGCAGTTTATTTTACCCCCTGGCGAACACTGAAGCTTTCTTT
>TRBV27|14|.|.|TRBJ2-7
CASSLAGSSYEQYF
TGTGCCAGCAGTTTAGCAGGGAGCTCCTACGAGCAGTACTTC
>TRBV25-1|11|many|.|TRBJ2-7
CASSPGQEQYF
TGTGCCAGCAGTCCCGGACAGGAGCAGTACTTC
>TRBV4-1|20|few|.|TRBJ2-6
CASSQDEVGMASSGANVLTF
TGCGCCAGCAGCCAAGACGAGGTCGGCATGGCAAGCTCTGGGGCCAACGTCCTGACTTTC
>TRBV2|17|.|TRBD2|TRBJ2-1
CASSELGLAGGNSEQFF
TGTGCCAGCAGTGAATTAGGTCTAGCGGGAGGAAATAGTGAGCAGTTCTTC
>TRBV28|14|.|TRBD2|TRBJ2-7
CASIGGELHYEQYF
TGTGCCAGCATTGGGGGGGAGCTCCACTACGAGCAGTACTTC
>TRBV7-9|15|.|.|TRBJ2-1
CASSLGGSAYNEQFF
TGTGCCAGCAGCTTAGGGGGGTCGGCCTACAATGAGCAGTTCTTC
>TRBV25-1|15|.|.|TRBJ2-2
CASSGQGRGTGELFF
TGTGCCAGCAGTGGACAGGGGAGGGGCACCGGGGAGCTGTTTTTT
>TRBV6-6|16|.|.|TRBJ1-5
CASSSMRAFSNQPQHF
TGTGCCAGCAGTTCTATGCGGGCATTTAGCAATCAGCCCCAGCATTTT